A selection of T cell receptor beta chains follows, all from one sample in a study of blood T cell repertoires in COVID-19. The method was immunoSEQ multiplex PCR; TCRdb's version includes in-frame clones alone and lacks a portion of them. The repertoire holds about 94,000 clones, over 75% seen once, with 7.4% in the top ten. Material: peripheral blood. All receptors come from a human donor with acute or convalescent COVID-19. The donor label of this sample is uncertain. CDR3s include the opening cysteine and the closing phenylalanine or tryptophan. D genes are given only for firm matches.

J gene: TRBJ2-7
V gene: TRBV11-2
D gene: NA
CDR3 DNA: TGTGCCAGCAGCTTCCTCGCCTACGAGCAGTACTTC
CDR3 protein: CASSFLAYEQYF

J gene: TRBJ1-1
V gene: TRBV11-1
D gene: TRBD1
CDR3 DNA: TGTGCCAGCAGATTGACCAGGGGGCTTGCAGTTGAAGCTTTCTTT
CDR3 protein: CASRLTRGLAVEAFF

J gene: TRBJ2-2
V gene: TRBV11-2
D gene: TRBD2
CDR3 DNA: TGTGCCACCAGGGGCGGGGGGAGTCGGGAGCTGTTTTTT
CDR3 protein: CATRGGGSRELFF

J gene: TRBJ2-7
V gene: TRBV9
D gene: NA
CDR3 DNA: TGTGCCAGCAGCCCCACATGGACGGGACTGGTTTCCTACGAGCAGTACTTC
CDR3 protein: CASSPTWTGLVSYEQYF

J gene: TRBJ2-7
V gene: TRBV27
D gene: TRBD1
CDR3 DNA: TGTGCCAGCAAGAAGACAGGGGGTCTCTCCTACGAGCAGTACTTC
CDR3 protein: CASKKTGGLSYEQYF

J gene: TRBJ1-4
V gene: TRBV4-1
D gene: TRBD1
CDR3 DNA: TGCGCCAGCAGCCAAAAGGGGGACAGGTCCAATGAAAAACTGTTTTTT
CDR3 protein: CASSQKGDRSNEKLFF

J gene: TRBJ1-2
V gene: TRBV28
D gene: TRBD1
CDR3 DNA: TGTGCCAGCAGTTCGGGAGGGACAGCCTATGGCTACACCTTC
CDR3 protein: CASSSGGTAYGYTF

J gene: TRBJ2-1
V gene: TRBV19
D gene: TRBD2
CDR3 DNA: TGTGCCAGTAGTAAGATTGCGGGGGGGCAAAATGAGCAGTTCTTC
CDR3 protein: CASSKIAGGQNEQFF

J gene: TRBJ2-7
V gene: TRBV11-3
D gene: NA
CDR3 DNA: TGTGCCAGCCGCGGGCAGGGGTCCTACGAGCAGTACTTC
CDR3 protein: CASRGQGSYEQYF

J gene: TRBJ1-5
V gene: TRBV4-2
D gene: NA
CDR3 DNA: TGTGCCAGCAGCCAAGTCGTTTACAGAAGTCCGATTTCTCAGCCCCAGCATTTT
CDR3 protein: CASSQVVYRSPISQPQHF

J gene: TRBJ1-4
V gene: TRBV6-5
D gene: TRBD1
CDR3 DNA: TGTGCCAGCAGTTACAGGGACAGTAATGAAAAACTGTTTTTT
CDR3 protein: CASSYRDSNEKLFF

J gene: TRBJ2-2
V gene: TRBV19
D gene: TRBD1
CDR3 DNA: TGTGCCAGTAAGAGGGCGGCAGGGACAGGCACCGGGGAGCTGTTTTTT
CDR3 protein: CASKRAAGTGTGELFF

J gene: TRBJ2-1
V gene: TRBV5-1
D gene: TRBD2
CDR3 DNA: TGCGCCAGCAGCCTGTTTAGCGGGGGGGCCGGCAATGAGCAGTTCTTC
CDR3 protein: CASSLFSGGAGNEQFF

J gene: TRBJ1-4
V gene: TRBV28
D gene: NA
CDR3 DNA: TGTGCCAGCAGCCGCGGGGAGGGCCACCCTGAAAAACTGTTTTTT
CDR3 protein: CASSRGEGHPEKLFF

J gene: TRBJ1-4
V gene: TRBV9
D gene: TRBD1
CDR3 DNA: TGTGCCAGCAGCGGCGATCTACAGGGGGTAGGGGAAAAACTGTTTTTT
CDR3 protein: CASSGDLQGVGEKLFF

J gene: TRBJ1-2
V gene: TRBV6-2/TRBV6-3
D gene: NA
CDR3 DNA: TGTGCCAGCAGTTCTACGACAGGAGCCTATGGCTACACCTTC
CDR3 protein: CASSSTTGAYGYTF

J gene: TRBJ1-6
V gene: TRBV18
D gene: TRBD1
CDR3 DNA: TGTGCCAGCTCACCTTGGGACAGGGGCGATAATTCACCCCTCCACTTT
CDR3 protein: CASSPWDRGDNSPLHF

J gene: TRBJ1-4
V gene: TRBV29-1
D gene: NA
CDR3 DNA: TGCAGCGCGGAGACAGATGAAAAACTGTTTTTT
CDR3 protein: CSAETDEKLFF

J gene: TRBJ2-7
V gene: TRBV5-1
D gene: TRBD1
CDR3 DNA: TGCGCCAGCGCCCCCAGACAGGGTGTACACGAGCAGTACTTC
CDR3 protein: CASAPRQGVHEQYF

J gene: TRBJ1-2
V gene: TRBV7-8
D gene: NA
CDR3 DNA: TGTGCCAGCAGCTTAGCCGGGGACTATGGCTACACCTTC
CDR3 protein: CASSLAGDYGYTF

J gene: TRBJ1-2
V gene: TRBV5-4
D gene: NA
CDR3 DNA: TGTGCCAGCAGCCCCGCGGGAAGAGGCCGGGACTATGGCTACACCTTC
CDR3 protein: CASSPAGRGRDYGYTF

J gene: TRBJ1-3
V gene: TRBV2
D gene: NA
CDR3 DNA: TGTGCCAGCAGACCGGGGGAAGGGATCCGCTCTGGAAACACCATATATTTT
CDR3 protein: CASRPGEGIRSGNTIYF

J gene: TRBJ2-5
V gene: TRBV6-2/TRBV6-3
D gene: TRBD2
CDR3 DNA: TGTGCCAGCAGTTACCAACTAGCGGGGGATGAGACCCAGTACTTC
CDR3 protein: CASSYQLAGDETQYF

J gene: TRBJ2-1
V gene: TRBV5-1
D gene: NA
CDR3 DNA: TGCGCCAGCAGGGAAGGGGGAGGGGGCAATGAGCAGTTCTTC
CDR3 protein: CASREGGGGNEQFF

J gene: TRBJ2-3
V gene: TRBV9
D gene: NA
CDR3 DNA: TGTGCCAGCAGCGTATTTCGGGGGGCTGAGGATACGCAGTATTTT
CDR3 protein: CASSVFRGAEDTQYF

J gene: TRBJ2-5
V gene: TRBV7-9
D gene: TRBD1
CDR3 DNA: TGTGCCAGCAGCCCCCGACAGGGAGAGACCCAGTACTTC
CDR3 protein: CASSPRQGETQYF

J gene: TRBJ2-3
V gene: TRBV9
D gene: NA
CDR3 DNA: TGTGCCAGCAGCGTGGAGGGGGCCTCTAGCACAGATACGCAGTATTTT
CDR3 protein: CASSVEGASSTDTQYF

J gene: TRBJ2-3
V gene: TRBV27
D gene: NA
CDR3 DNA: TGTGCCAGCAGTTTTACCCAGAGGGCAGATACGCAGTATTTT
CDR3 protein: CASSFTQRADTQYF

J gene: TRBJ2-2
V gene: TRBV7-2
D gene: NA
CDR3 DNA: TGTGCCAGCAGTGGGAGTTCTACCGGGGAGCTGTTTTTT
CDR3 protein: CASSGSSTGELFF

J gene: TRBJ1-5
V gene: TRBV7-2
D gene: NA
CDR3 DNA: TGTGCCAGCAGCCTACAGCCCAATCAGCCCCAGCATTTT
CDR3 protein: CASSLQPNQPQHF

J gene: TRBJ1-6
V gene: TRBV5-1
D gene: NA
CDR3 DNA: TGCGCCAGCAGCTTGGCGACTACCCGCTACTCACCCCTCCACTTT
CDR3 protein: CASSLATTRYSPLHF

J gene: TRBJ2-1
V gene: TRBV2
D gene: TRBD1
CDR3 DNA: TGTGCCAGCATACTGACAGGGTATGGCAATGAGCAGTTCTTC
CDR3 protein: CASILTGYGNEQFF

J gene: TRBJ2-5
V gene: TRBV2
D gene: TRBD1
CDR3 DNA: TGTGCCAGCACTGATCTGGGACAGTCGAAACAAGAGACCCAGTACTTC
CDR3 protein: CASTDLGQSKQETQYF

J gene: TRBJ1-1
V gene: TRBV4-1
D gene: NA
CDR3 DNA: TGCGCCAGCAGCCAAGATATGGGGCTTGGGAACACTGAAGCTTTCTTT
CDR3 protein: CASSQDMGLGNTEAFF